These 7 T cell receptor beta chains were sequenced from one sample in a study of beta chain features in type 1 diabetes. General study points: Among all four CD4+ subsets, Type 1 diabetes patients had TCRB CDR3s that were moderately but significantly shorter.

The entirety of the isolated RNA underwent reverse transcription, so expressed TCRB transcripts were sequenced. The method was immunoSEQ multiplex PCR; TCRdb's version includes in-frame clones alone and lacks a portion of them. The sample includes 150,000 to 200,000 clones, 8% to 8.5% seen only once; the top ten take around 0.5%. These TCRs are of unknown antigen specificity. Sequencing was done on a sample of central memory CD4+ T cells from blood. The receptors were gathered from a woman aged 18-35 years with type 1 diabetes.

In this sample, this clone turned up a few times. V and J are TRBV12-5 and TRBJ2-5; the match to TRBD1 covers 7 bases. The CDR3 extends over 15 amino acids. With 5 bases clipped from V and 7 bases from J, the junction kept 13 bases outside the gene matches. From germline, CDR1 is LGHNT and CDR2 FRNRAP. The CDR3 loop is CASGPRGGMVGTQYF. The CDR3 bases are TGTGCTAGTGGTCCCCGAGGGGGCATGGTTGGGACCCAGTACTTC. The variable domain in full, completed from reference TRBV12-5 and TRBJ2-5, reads DARVTQTPRHKVTEMGQEVTMRCQPILGHNTVFWYRQTMMQGLELLAYFRNRAPLDDSGMPKDRFSAEMPDATLATLKIQPSEPRDSAVYFCASGPRGGMVGTQYFGPGTRLLVL.

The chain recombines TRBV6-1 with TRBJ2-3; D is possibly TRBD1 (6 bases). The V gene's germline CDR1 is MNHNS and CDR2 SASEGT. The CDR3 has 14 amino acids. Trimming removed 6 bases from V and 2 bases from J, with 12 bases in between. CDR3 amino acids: CASRQGQLTDTQYF. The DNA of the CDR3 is TGTGCCAGCAGACAGGGTCAACTCACAGATACGCAGTATTTT.

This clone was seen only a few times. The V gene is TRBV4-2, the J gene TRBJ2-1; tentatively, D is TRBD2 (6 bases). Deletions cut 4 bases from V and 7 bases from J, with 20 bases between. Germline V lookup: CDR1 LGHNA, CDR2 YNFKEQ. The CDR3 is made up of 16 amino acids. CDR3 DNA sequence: TGTGCCAGCAGCCCTCGGGAGCGGGCGGAAGGGAATGAGCAGTTCTTC. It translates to CASSPRERAEGNEQFF.

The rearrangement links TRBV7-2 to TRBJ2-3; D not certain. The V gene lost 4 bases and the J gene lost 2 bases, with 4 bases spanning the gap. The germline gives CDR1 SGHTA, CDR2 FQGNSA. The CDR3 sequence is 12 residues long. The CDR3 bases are TGTGCCAGCAGCTCATTCACAGATACGCAGTATTTT. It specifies CASSSFTDTQYF.

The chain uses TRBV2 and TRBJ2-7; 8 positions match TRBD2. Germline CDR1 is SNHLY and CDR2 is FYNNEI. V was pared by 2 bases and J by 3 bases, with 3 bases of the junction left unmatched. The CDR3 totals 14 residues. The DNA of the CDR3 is TGTGCCAGCAGTGAAAAGCTAGCGGGCTACGAGCAGTACTTC. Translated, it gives CASSEKLAGYEQYF.

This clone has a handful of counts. CDR3: CASSDRFSYNSPLHF. The CDR3, as DNA: TGTGCCAGCAGTGACAGATTCTCCTATAATTCACCCCTCCACTTT. The rearrangement uses TRBV2 and TRBJ1-6, with D unclear. CDR3 length equals 15 residues. Trimming shortened V by 3 bases and J by 0 bases, and 6 bases separated the two germline ends. Germline lookup yields CDR1 SNHLY and CDR2 FYNNEI.

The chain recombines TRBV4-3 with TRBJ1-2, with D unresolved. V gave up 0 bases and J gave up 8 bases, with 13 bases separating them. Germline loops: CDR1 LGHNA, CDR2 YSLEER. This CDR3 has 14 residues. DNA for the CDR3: TGCGCCAGCAGCCAAGATATGGGCCGTGTCGGCTACACCTTC. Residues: CASSQDMGRVGYTF.